The rows below give T cell receptor beta chains drawn from one sample of a study of early stage breast cancer tumors. Clones were read by immunoSEQ multiplex PCR, and TCRdb kept only the in-frame ones, dropping some. This sample has about 24,000 clones, with roughly 67% found just once. The sample consisted of breast tumor tissue. The receptor source for this set is a person in their sixties with breast cancer. Each CDR3 is given with its conserved first and last residue. The D gene is left open where the match is weak. Size is stated for part of the rows, as once, few or many counts, or as a class when the clone is expanded.

CDR3,DNA,size,V,J,D
CASSPIQGTDTQYF,TGTGCCAGCTCACCAATCCAGGGGACAGATACGCAGTATTTT,NA,TRBV18,TRBJ2-3,NA
CASSPLAGGLHEQFF,TGTGCCAGCAGCCCACTAGCGGGAGGGCTACATGAGCAGTTCTTC,NA,TRBV11-3,TRBJ2-1,TRBD2
CASSLKGQSEFTDTQYF,TGTGCCAGCAGCCTCAAGGGACAGAGTGAATTCACAGATACGCAGTATTTT,NA,TRBV21-1,TRBJ2-3,NA
CASSIRQGMHEAFF,TGTGCCAGCAGCATCCGACAGGGAATGCATGAAGCTTTCTTT,NA,TRBV7-9,TRBJ1-1,TRBD1
CASSQERLAGFNEQFF,TGCGCCAGCAGCCAAGAACGACTAGCGGGATTTAATGAGCAGTTCTTC,few,TRBV4-3,TRBJ2-1,TRBD2
CASSLAAGGTYEQYF,TGTGCCAGCAGCTTAGCGGCGGGCGGAACCTACGAGCAGTACTTC,NA,TRBV7-2,TRBJ2-7,NA
CASSQVSRTGELFF,TGCGCCAGCAGCCAAGTTTCACGGACAGGGGAGCTGTTTTTT,NA,TRBV4-1,TRBJ2-2,NA
CASSLGPEGMIETQYF,TGTGCCAGCAGCTTAGGGCCAGAGGGTATGATCGAGACCCAGTACTTC,few,TRBV5-5,TRBJ2-5,NA
CASSLGGQGAAYGYTF,TGTGCCAGCAGCCTGGGCGGACAGGGGGCGGCCTATGGCTACACCTTC,NA,TRBV7-3,TRBJ1-2,TRBD1
CSVHTGPGRSYEQYF,TGCAGCGTTCATACAGGGCCCGGGCGGTCCTACGAGCAGTACTTC,NA,TRBV29-1,TRBJ2-7,NA
CSVGDSHPRDF,TGCAGCGTTGGGGACAGCCACCCCAGGGATTTT,few,TRBV29-1,TRBJ1-3,TRBD1
CASSSSQGTQHF,TGTGCCAGCAGCTCCTCCCAGGGCACCCAGCATTTT,many,TRBV7-2,TRBJ1-5,NA
CSVPLLAGGTDTQYF,TGCAGCGTTCCCCTTCTAGCGGGAGGCACAGATACGCAGTATTTT,NA,TRBV29-1,TRBJ2-3,TRBD2
CASSQYLGLAGQETQYF,TGCGCCAGCAGCCAATATCTCGGACTAGCGGGCCAAGAGACCCAGTACTTC,NA,TRBV4-3,TRBJ2-5,TRBD2
CASRILGQGLNTEAFF,TGCGCCAGCAGAATACTGGGACAGGGATTGAACACTGAAGCTTTCTTT,NA,TRBV10-2,TRBJ1-1,TRBD1
CASSSSTGGIYEQYF,TGTGCCAGCAGCTCCTCGACAGGGGGAATTTACGAGCAGTACTTC,NA,TRBV5-4,TRBJ2-7,TRBD1
CASSGTAYEQYF,TGTGCCAGCAGCGGGACAGCCTACGAGCAGTACTTC,NA,TRBV6-6,TRBJ2-7,TRBD1
CASSFQGASNQPQHF,TGTGCCAGCAGCTTCCAGGGGGCAAGCAATCAGCCCCAGCATTTT,many,TRBV5-6,TRBJ1-5,TRBD1
CASSLRQGVYNEQFF,TGCGCCAGCAGCTTACGACAGGGAGTATACAATGAGCAGTTCTTC,once,TRBV5-1,TRBJ2-1,TRBD1
CASSPPGGREVQYF,TGTGCCAGCTCACCCCCGGGCGGGAGGGAAGTGCAGTACTTC,NA,TRBV18,TRBJ2-7,TRBD2
CASTFFGTGGNEQFF,TGTGCCAGCACATTTTTTGGGACAGGGGGCAATGAGCAGTTCTTC,few,TRBV27,TRBJ2-1,TRBD1
CASSLAPTSGPQETQYF,TGTGCCAGCAGCTTAGCCCCAACTAGCGGGCCCCAAGAGACCCAGTACTTC,NA,TRBV11-3,TRBJ2-5,TRBD2
CASSPYERASADEQYF,TGTGCCAGCTCACCATACGAGCGGGCTAGCGCGGACGAGCAGTACTTC,NA,TRBV18,TRBJ2-7,NA
CASSPGQGLADTQYF,TGTGCCAGCAGCCCGGGACAGGGTTTGGCAGATACGCAGTATTTT,NA,TRBV11-3,TRBJ2-3,TRBD1
CASSLIAGGPYEQYF,TGTGCCAGCAGCTTAATCGCGGGAGGGCCATACGAGCAGTACTTC,NA,TRBV7-2,TRBJ2-7,TRBD2
CASSVGTGPGGYF,TGTGCCAGCAGCGTGGGGACAGGGCCCGGCGGATACTTC,NA,TRBV5-5,TRBJ2-7,TRBD1
CASSPDQEDYGYTF,TGTGCCAGCTCACCAGACCAGGAGGACTATGGCTACACCTTC,NA,TRBV18,TRBJ1-2,NA
CASSFGTSGRSYNEQFF,TGTGCCAGCAGTTTCGGGACTAGCGGCCGATCCTACAATGAGCAGTTCTTC,NA,TRBV2,TRBJ2-1,TRBD2
CASSSSSGGTGELFF,TGTGCCAGCAGCTCCTCTAGCGGAGGGACCGGGGAGCTGTTTTTT,NA,TRBV9,TRBJ2-2,TRBD2
CATSEAGPNEKLFF,TGTGCCACCAGCGAAGCAGGGCCGAATGAAAAACTGTTTTTT,once,TRBV15,TRBJ1-4,NA
CASVGWGTDTEAFF,TGTGCCAGCGTTGGATGGGGGACAGACACTGAAGCTTTCTTT,NA,TRBV28,TRBJ1-1,TRBD1
CASLEVETQYF,TGTGCCAGCCTAGAGGTGGAGACCCAGTACTTC,NA,TRBV2,TRBJ2-5,NA
CASSLGQGASGELFF,TGTGCCAGCAGCTTAGGACAGGGGGCGTCCGGGGAGCTGTTTTTT,NA,TRBV7-9,TRBJ2-2,TRBD1
CASSRSGSRDEQFF,TGTGCCAGCAGCCGATCCGGGAGTCGGGATGAGCAGTTCTTC,once,TRBV7-2,TRBJ2-1,NA
CASSQERGGRNQPQHF,TGCGCCAGCAGCCAAGAACGGGGCGGGAGAAATCAGCCCCAGCATTTT,medium-sized,TRBV4-1,TRBJ1-5,NA
CASIGGTGGGNEQYF,TGCGCCAGCATCGGCGGGACAGGGGGCGGGAACGAGCAGTACTTC,NA,TRBV10-2,TRBJ2-7,TRBD1
CASSWYRGNTEAFF,TGTGCCAGCAGTTGGTACAGGGGCAACACTGAAGCTTTCTTT,few,TRBV27,TRBJ1-1,TRBD1
CATSRDQGTNTGELFF,TGTGCCACCAGCAGAGATCAGGGAACGAACACCGGGGAGCTGTTTTTT,NA,TRBV15,TRBJ2-2,NA
CASSDGGIFGPQHF,TGTGCCAGCAGCGATGGGGGCATCTTCGGGCCCCAGCATTTT,NA,TRBV7-8,TRBJ1-5,NA
CSVERWADTGELFF,TGCAGCGTTGAACGGTGGGCAGACACCGGGGAGCTGTTTTTT,once,TRBV29-1,TRBJ2-2,NA
CSVEQGSSYEQYF,TGCAGCGTTGAACAGGGAAGTTCGTACGAGCAGTACTTC,NA,TRBV29-1,TRBJ2-7,NA
CASTTLGGNQPQHF,TGTGCCAGCACTACCCTAGGTGGGAATCAGCCCCAGCATTTT,NA,TRBV6-5,TRBJ1-5,NA
CASSAGDSLYEQYF,TGTGCCAGCAGCGCCGGGGACTCCTTGTACGAGCAGTACTTC,few,TRBV9,TRBJ2-7,NA
CASSEAAHSGTEAFF,TGCGCCAGCAGCGAGGCAGCCCATAGTGGGACTGAAGCTTTCTTT,NA,TRBV4-3,TRBJ1-1,NA
CASSIPATNEKLFF,TGTGCCAGCAGTATCCCCGCAACTAATGAAAAACTGTTTTTT,NA,TRBV28,TRBJ1-4,NA
CSAQRQQNTEAFF,TGCAGCGCCCAGAGACAACAGAACACTGAAGCTTTCTTT,NA,TRBV29-1,TRBJ1-1,NA
CASSESNRGGREAFF,TGCGCCAGCAGTGAGTCGAACAGGGGGGGAAGAGAAGCTTTCTTT,few,TRBV10-1,TRBJ1-1,TRBD1
CASIDRGYRYGYTF,TGTGCCAGCATTGACAGGGGCTATCGATATGGCTACACCTTC,few,TRBV6-5,TRBJ1-2,TRBD1
CASSSGGSADSYNEQFF,TGTGCCAGCAGCTCCGGGGGGTCCGCCGACAGCTACAATGAGCAGTTCTTC,NA,TRBV7-2,TRBJ2-1,TRBD2
CSAGMNTEAFF,TGCAGCGCGGGTATGAACACTGAAGCTTTCTTT,NA,TRBV29-1,TRBJ1-1,NA
CASSSSSPGGLETQYF,TGTGCCAGCAGCTCGTCTTCGCCCGGCGGGTTGGAGACCCAGTACTTC,once,TRBV11-3,TRBJ2-5,NA
CASSQVSQAAGAFF,TGCGCCAGCAGCCAAGTGAGTCAGGCCGCGGGGGCTTTCTTT,NA,TRBV4-3,TRBJ1-1,NA
CASSPPGGGTDTQYF,TGTGCCAGCAGCCCCCCCGGAGGGGGCACAGATACGCAGTATTTT,once,TRBV7-2,TRBJ2-3,NA
CASSLAGSRETQYF,TGTGCCAGCAGCTTAGCGGGGAGTCGAGAGACCCAGTACTTC,NA,TRBV7-2,TRBJ2-5,NA
CASSLTGAAYEQYF,TGTGCCAGCAGTTTAACGGGAGCGGCGTACGAGCAGTACTTC,few,TRBV28,TRBJ2-7,NA
CASSTQTGTNTEAFF,TGCGCCAGCAGCACTCAGACAGGAACGAACACTGAAGCTTTCTTT,NA,TRBV5-1,TRBJ1-1,NA
CASNGLSNTGELFF,TGTGCCAGCAACGGACTCTCGAACACCGGGGAGCTGTTTTTT,NA,TRBV7-9,TRBJ2-2,NA
CASSWDSAYEQYF,TGCGCCAGCAGCTGGGACTCGGCCTACGAGCAGTACTTC,NA,TRBV5-1,TRBJ2-7,NA
CASSGRASGEETQYF,TGTGCCAGCAGCGGCCGTGCTAGCGGGGAAGAGACCCAGTACTTC,NA,TRBV7-2,TRBJ2-5,TRBD2
CASSLEASGSGHEQFF,TGCGCCAGCAGCTTGGAGGCTAGCGGGAGTGGGCATGAGCAGTTCTTC,NA,TRBV5-1,TRBJ2-1,TRBD2